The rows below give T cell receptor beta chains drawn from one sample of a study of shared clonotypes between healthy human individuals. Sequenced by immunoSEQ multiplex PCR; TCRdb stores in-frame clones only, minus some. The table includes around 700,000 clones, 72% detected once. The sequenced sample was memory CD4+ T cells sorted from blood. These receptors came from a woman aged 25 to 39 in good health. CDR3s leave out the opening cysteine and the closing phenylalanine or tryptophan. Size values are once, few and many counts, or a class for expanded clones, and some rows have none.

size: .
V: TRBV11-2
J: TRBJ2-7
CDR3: ASSPGAGTILLEQY

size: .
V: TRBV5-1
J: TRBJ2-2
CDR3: ASSVGRDRIGELF

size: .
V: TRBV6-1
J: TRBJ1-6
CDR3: ASSDSSPLH

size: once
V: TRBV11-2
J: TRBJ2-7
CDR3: ASSFRGSLDEQY

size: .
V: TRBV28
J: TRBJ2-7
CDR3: ASNQQGVGTYEQY

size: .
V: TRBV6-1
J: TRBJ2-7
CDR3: ASSEWTETYEQY

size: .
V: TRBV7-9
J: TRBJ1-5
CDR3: ASSLGVQQGSNQPQH

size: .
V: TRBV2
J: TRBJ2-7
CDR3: ASIRGEYEQY

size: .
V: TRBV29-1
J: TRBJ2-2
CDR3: SVGGPTNTGELF

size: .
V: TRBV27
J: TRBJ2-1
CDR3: ASSSDWTGGLYNEQF

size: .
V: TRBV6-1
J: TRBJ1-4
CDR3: ASRPSGPGEKLF

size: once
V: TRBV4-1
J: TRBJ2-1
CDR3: ASSVISGTDNEQF

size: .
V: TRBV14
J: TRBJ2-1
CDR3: ASTQGAHLGYNEQF

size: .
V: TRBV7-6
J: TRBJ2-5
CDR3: ASSSRLGGVQETQY

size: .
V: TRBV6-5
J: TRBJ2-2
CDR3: ASSYLNTGELF

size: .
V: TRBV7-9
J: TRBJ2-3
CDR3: ASTHRPSTDTQY

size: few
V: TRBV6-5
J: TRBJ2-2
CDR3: ASHQLGGQAGELF

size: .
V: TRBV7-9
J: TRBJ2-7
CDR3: ASSPKGQIEQY

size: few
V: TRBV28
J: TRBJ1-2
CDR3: ASRPPRQGGDGYT

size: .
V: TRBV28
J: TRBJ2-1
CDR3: ASRAGTGGPYNEQF

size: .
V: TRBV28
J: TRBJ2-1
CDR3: ASGRPEQF

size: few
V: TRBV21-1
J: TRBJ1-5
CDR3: ASSYSTPHSNQPQH

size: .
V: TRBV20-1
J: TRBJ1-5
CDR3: SASPHQPQH

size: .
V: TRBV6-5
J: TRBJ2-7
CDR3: ASRGGYEQY

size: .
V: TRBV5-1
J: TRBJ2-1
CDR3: ASSLGQELNEQF

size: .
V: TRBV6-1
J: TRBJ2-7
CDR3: ASSELTGTEQY